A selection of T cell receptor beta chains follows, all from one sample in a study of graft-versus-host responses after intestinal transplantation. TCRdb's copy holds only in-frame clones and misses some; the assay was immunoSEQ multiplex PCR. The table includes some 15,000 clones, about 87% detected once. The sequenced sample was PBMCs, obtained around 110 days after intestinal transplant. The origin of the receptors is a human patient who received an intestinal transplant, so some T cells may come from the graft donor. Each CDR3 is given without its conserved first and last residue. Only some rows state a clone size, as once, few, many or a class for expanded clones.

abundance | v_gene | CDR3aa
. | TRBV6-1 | VSIIRTDGREKLF
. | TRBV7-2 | ASSLAYSSYNEQF
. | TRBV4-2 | ASSQAITGGEKLF
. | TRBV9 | ASSSHPLDTQY
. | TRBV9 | ASSVGGSGEAF
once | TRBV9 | ASSETGSMNTEAF
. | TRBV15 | ATSRLRGIFGGQPQH
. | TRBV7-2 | ASSLAGRGQGIRETQY
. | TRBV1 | TSGHGLAGEGEQY
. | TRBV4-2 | ASSRGLAGGSSYEQY
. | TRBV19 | ARPCGTGTYEEPNTEAF
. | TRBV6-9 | ASYPGGRGGYT
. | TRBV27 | ASSWSGEYEQY
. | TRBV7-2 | ASSSWRMNTEAF
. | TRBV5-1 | ASSLARWLAGIDEQF
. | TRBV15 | ATSRGELEQF
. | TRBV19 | ASSFRLAYTGELF
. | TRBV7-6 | ASSLVRQVPSYNEQF
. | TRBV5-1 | ASRPATNEKLF
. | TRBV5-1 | VSSPGQPIIQY
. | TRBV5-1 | ASRTAGERTDTQY
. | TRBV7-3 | ASSLINSGELF
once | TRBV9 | ASSVGQAYGYT
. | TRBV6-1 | ASSEFPDAEETQY
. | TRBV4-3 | ASSQGPSGTSYEQY
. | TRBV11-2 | ASSLGAGSYGYT
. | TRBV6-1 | ASSAGSSGANVLT
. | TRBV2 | ASKTSGSNTGELF
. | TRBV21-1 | ASSKDTSGGSWNEQF
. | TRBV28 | ASSLGGNTEAF
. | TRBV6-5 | ASTSRGQSYNEQF